This T cell receptor (beta chain) was profiled in a study of a mutant IDH1 vaccine in newly diagnosed glioma. About the research overall: Patients got radiotherapy, temozolomide, or both beforehand, and most got both.

Some clones are missing from TCRdb's copy, which holds only in-frame ones; the method was immunoSEQ multiplex PCR. The sample records about 66,000 clones, 86% being singletons. The CDR3 contains 16 residues. Germline lookup yields CDR1 SGHAT and CDR2 FQNNGV. After removal of 5 bases from V and 0 bases from J, the junction contained 6 bases not matched to a gene. As to time point: baseline, week 1 (first vaccination visit). The treatment: pre-vaccination baseline after standard-of-care therapy. The sequence was collected from a man in his thirties or forties with glioma. The sequenced sample was PBMCs, obtained from a glioma patient treated with radiotherapy, temozolomide or both. The V and J genes are TRBV11-2 and TRBJ2-3; 9 bases line up with TRBD2. The CDR3 coding sequence is TGTGCCAGCAGCATTAGCGGGGGCCTAAGCACAGATACGCAGTATTTT. Residues: CASSISGGLSTDTQYF.